This T cell receptor (beta chain) comes out of a study of T cell repertoires in cytomegalovirus infection. Study background: Carrying CMV and the relevant HLA type showed in public TCR beta signatures.

The germline V and J ends were trimmed by 3 bases and 4 bases, with 9 bases remaining between them. This CDR3 comprises 13 residues. This clonotype was seen only a few times. TCRdb recomputed calls from the reads with MiXCR, one row per CDR3 protein. The data hold about 160,000 distinct CDR3 sequences, with 17% observed a single time. Source material: CD8+ T cells from PBMCs. The V gene is TRBV12-3 or TRBV12-4, the J gene TRBJ1-1; no reliable D call. This TCR was sampled from a human donor in good health (CMV status not recorded). Some clones in this sample may be carry-over from other donors' samples. CDR3 amino acids: CASSFVGTTEAFF. The CDR3 region has the DNA TGTGCCAGCAGTTTTGTGGGCACCACTGAAGCTTTCTTT.